The clone carrying this T cell receptor beta chain was observed many times. This CDR3 has 14 residues. Trimming cost V 4 bases and J 0 bases, with 11 bases left between them. CDR1 is SQVTM, CDR2 ANQGSEA, per germline. The sample originates from a study of neurological immune-mediated disorders. Each CDR3 protein gets one entry after TCRdb re-called the 5' RACE reads with MiXCR. The sample lists about 48,000 distinct CDR3 sequences; around 25% were seen once. The chain carries TRBV29-1 and TRBJ2-3; D gene ambiguous. The sequence was obtained from a woman between 70 and 85 years old in good health. The sequenced sample was PBMCs. CDR3 sequence: CSVAGPSSTDTQYF. The DNA of the CDR3 is TGCAGCGTTGCGGGTCCATCTAGCACAGATACGCAGTATTTT.